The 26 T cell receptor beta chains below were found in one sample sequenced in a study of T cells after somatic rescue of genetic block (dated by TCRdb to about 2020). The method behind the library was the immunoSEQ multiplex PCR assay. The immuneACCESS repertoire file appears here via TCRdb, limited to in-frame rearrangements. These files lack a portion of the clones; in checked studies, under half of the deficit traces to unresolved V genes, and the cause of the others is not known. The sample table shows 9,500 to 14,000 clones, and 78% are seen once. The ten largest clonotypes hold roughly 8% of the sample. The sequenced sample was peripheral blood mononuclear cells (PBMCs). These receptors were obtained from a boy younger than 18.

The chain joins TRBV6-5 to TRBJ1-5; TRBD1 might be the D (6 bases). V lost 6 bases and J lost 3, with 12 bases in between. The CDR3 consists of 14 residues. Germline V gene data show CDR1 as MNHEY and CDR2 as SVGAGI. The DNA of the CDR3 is TGTGCCAGCAGGGGTACAGGGTCCAATCAGCCCCAGCATTTT. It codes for CASRGTGSNQPQHF.

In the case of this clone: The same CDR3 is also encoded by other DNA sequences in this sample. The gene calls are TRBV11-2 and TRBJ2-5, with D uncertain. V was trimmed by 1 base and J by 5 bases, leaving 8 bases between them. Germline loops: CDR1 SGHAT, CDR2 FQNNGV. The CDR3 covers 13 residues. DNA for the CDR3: TGTGCCAGCAGCTTAGCCCCTCCCGAGACCCAGTACTTC. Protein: CASSLAPPETQYF. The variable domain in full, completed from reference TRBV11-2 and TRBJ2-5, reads EAGVAQSPRYKIIEKRQSVAFWCNPISGHATLYWYQQILGQGPKLLIQFQNNGVVDDSQLPKDRFSAERLKGVDSTLKIQPAKLEDSAVYLCASSLAPPETQYFGPGTRLLVL.

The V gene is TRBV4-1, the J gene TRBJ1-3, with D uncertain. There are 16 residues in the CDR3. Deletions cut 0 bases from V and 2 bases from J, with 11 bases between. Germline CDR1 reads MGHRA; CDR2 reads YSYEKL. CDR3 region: CASSQDLPGTGNTIYF. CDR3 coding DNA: TGCGCCAGCAGCCAAGATCTACCAGGCACTGGAAACACCATATATTTT.

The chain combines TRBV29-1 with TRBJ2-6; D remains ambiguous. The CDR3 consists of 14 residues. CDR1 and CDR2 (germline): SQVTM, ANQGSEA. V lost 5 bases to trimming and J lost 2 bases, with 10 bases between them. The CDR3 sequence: CSVYEATGANVLTF. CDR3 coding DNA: TGCAGCGTTTACGAGGCCACTGGGGCCAACGTCCTGACTTTC. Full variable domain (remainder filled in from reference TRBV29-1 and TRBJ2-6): SAVISQKPSRDICQRGTSLTIQCQVDSQVTMMFWYRQQPGQSLTLIATANQGSEATYESGFVIDKFPISRPNLTFSTLTVSNMSPEDSSIYLCSVYEATGANVLTFGAGSRLTVL.

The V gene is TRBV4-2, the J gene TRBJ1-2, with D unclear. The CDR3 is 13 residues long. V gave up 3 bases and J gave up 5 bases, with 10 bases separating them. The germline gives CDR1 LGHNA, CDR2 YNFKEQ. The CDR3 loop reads CASSHPSGYGYTF. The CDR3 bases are TGTGCCAGCAGCCACCCCAGTGGTTATGGCTACACCTTC.

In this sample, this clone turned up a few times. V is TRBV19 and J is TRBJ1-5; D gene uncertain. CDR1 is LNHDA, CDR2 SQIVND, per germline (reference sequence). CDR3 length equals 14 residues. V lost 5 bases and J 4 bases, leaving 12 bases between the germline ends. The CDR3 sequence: CASSPSRFNQPQHF. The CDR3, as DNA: TGTGCCAGTAGTCCTTCACGTTTTAATCAGCCCCAGCATTTT.

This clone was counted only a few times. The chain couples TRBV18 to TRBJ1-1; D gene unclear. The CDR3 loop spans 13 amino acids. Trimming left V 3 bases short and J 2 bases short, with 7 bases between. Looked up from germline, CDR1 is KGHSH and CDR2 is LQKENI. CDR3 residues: CASSPAPNTEAFF. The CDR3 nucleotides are TGTGCCAGCTCACCGGCCCCTAACACTGAAGCTTTCTTT.

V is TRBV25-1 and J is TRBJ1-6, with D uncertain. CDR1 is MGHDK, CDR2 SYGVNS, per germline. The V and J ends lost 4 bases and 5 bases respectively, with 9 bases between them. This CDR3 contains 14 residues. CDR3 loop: CASSGSVHNSPLHF. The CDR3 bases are TGTGCCAGCAGTGGGTCAGTCCATAATTCACCCCTCCACTTT.

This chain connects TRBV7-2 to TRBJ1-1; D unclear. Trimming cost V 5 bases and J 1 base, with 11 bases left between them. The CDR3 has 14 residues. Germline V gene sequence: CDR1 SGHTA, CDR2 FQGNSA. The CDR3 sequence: CASSTWAGNTEAFF. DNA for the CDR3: TGTGCCAGCAGCACCTGGGCAGGGAACACTGAAGCTTTCTTT.

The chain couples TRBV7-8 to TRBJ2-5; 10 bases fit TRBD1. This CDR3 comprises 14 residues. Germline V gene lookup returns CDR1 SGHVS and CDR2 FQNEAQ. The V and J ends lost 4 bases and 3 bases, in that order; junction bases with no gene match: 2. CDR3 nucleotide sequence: TGTGCCAGCAGCTGGGGGACAGGGGAAGAGACCCAGTACTTC. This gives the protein CASSWGTGEETQYF.

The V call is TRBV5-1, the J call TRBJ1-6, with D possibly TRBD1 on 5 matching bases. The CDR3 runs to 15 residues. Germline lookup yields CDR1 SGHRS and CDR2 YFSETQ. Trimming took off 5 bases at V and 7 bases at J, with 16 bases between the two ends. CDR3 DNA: TGCGCCAGCAGTTCCACAGGCGGACGAAATTCACCCCTCCACTTT. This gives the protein CASSSTGGRNSPLHF.

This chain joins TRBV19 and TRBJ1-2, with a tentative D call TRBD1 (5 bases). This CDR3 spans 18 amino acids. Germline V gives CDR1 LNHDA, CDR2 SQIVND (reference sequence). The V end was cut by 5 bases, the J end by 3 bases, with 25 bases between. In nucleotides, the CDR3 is TGTGCCAGTAGTCTCAAGGGACCTTTCGTCACTGGAGACTATGGCTACACCTTC. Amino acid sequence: CASSLKGPFVTGDYGYTF.

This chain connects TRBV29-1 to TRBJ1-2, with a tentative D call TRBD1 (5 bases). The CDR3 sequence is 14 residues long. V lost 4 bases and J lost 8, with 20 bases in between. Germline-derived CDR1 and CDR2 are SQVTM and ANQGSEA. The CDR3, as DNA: TGCAGCGTTGCCCCGGGACCCTCGAGTGGAGGCTACACCTTC. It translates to CSVAPGPSSGGYTF.

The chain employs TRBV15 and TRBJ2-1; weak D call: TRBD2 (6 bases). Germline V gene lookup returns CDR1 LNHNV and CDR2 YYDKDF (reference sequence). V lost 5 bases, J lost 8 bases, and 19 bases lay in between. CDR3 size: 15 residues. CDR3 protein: CATSGRGLARDEQFF. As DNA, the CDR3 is TGTGCCACCAGCGGACGCGGGCTAGCGCGAGATGAGCAGTTCTTC. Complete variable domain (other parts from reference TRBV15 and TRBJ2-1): DAMVIQNPRYQVTQFGKPVTLSCSQTLNHNVMYWYQQKSSQAPKLLFHYYDKDFNNEADTPDNFQSRRPNTSFCFLDIRSPGLGDTAMYLCATSGRGLARDEQFFGPGTRLTVL.

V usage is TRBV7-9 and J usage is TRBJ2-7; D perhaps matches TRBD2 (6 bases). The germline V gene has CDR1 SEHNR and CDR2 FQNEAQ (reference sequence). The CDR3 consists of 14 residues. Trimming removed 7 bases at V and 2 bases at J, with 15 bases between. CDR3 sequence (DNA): TGTGCCAGCACCCGGTCCGGGAGACCCTACGAGCAGTACTTC. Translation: CASTRSGRPYEQYF.

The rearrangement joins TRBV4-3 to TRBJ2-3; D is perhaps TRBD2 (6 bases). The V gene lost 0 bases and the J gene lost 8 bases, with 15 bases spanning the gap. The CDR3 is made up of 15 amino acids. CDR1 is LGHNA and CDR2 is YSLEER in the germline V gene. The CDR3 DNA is TGCGCCAGCAGCCAAGAAGAAGGGGCGCGGGGTACGCAGTATTTT. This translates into CASSQEEGARGTQYF.

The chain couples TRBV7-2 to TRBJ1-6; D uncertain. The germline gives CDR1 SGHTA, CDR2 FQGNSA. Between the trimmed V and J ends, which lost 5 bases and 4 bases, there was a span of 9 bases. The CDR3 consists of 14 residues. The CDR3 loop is CASSPREYNSPLHF. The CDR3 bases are TGTGCCAGCAGCCCAAGGGAATATAATTCACCCCTCCACTTT.

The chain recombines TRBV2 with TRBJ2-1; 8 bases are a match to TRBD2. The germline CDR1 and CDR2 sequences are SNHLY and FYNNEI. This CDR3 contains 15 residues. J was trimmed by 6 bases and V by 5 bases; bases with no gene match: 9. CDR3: CASSLAGYTVNEQFF. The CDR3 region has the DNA TGTGCCAGCAGTCTAGCGGGCTACACGGTCAATGAGCAGTTCTTC. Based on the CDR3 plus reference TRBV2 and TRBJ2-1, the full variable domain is EPEVTQTPSHQVTQMGQEVILRCVPISNHLYFYWYRQILGQKVEFLVSFYNNEISEKSEIFDDQFSVERPDGSNFTLKIRSTKLEDSAMYFCASSLAGYTVNEQFFGPGTRLTVL.

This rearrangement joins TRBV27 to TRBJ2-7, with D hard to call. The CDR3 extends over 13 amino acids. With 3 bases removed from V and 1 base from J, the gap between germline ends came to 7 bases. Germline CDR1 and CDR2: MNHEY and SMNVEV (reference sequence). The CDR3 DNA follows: TGTGCCAGCAGTTTGAGTCAGTCCTACGAGCAGTACTTC. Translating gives CASSLSQSYEQYF.

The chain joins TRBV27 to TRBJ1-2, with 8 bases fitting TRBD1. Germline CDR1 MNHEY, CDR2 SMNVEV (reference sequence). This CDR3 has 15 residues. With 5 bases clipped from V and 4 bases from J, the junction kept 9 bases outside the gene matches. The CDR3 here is CASSPTGTGFYGYTF. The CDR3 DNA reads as TGTGCCAGCAGTCCGACCGGGACAGGCTTCTATGGCTACACCTTC.

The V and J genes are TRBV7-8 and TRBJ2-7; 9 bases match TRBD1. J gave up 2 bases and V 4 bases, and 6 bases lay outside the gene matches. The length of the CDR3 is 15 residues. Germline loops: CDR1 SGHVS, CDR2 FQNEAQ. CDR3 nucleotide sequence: TGTGCCAGCAGCTCCACCGGGACAGGGACCTACGAGCAGTACTTC. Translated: CASSSTGTGTYEQYF.

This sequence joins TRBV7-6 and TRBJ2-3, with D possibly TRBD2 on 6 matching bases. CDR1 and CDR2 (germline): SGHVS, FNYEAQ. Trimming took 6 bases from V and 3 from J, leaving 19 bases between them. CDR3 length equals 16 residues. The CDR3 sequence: CASSLLTSLGTDTQYF. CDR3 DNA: TGTGCCAGCAGTCTCCTGACTAGTCTGGGTACAGATACGCAGTATTTT. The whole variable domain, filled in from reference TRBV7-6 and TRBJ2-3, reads GAGVSQSPRYKVTKRGQDVALRCDPISGHVSLYWYRQALGQGPEFLTYFNYEAQQDKSGLPNDRFSAERPEGSISTLTIQRTEQRDSAMYRCASSLLTSLGTDTQYFGPGTRLTVL.

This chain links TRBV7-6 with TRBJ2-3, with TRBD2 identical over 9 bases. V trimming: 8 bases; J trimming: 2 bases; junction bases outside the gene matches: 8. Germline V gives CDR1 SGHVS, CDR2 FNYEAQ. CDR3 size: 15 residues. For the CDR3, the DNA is TGTGCCAGCTCCCCTAGCGGGATAAACACAGATACGCAGTATTTT. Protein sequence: CASSPSGINTDTQYF.

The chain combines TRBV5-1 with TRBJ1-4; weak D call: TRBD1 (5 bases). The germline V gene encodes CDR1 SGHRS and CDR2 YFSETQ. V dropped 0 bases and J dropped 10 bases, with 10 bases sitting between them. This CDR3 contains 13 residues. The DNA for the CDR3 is TGCGCCAGCAGCTTGGCTACAGGAACAAAACTGTTTTTT. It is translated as CASSLATGTKLFF. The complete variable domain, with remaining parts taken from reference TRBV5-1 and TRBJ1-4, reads KAGVTQTPRYLIKTRGQQVTLSCSPISGHRSVSWYQQTPGQGLQFLFEYFSETQRNKGNFPGRFSGRQFSNSRSEMNVSTLELGDSALYLCASSLATGTKLFFGSGTQLSVL.

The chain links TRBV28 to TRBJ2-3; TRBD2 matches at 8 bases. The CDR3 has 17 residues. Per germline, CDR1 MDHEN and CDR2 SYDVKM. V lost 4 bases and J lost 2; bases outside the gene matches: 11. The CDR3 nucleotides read TGTGCCAGCAGTTCCCTGCTAGCGGGCTCCCCCACAGATACGCAGTATTTT. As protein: CASSSLLAGSPTDTQYF.

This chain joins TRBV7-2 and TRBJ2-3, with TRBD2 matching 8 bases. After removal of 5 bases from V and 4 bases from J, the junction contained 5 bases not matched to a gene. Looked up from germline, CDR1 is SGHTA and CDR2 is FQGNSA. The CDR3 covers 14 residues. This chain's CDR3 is CASSLGLGPDTQYF. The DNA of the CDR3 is TGTGCCAGCAGCCTGGGACTAGGTCCAGATACGCAGTATTTT.